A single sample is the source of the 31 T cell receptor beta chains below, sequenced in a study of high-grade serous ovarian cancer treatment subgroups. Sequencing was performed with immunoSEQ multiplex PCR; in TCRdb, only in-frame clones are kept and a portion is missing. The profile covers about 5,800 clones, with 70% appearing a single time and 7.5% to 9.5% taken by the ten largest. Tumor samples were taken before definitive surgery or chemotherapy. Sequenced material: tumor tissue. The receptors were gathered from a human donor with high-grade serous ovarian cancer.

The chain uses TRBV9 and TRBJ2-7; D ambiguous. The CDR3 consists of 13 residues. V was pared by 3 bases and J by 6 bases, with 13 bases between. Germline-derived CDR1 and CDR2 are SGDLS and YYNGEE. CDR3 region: CASSDSSGGEQYF. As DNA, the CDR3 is TGTGCCAGCAGCGACAGTTCAGGTGGCGAGCAGTACTTC. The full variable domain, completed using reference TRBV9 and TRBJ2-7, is DSGVTQTPKHLITATGQRVTLRCSPRSGDLSVYWYQQSLDQGLQFLIQYYNGEERAKGNILERFSAQQFPDLHSELNLSSLELGDSALYFCASSDSSGGEQYFGPGTRLTVT.

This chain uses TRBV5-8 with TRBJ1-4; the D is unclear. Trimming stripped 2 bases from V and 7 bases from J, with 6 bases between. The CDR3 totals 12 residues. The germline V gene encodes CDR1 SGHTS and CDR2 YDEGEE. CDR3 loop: CASSLIVEKLFF. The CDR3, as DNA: TGTGCCAGCAGCTTAATTGTTGAAAAACTGTTTTTT.

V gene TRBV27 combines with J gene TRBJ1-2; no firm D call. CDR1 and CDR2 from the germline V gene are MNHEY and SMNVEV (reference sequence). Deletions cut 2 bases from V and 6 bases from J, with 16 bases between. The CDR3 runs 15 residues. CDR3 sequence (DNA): TGTGCCAGCAGTTTAAGGCCCTACCCACTAGATGGCTACACCTTC. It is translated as CASSLRPYPLDGYTF.

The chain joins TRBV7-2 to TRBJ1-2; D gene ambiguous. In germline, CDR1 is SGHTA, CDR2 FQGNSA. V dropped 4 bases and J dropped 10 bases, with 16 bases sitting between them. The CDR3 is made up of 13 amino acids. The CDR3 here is CASSSREGGAYTF. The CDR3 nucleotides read TGTGCCAGCAGCTCTCGTGAAGGTGGAGCCTACACCTTC. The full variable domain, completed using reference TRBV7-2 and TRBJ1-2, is GAGVSQSPSNKVTEKGKDVELRCDPISGHTALYWYRQSLGQGLEFLIYFQGNSAPDKSGLPSDRFSAERTGGSVSTLTIQRTQQEDSAVYLCASSSREGGAYTFGSGTRLTVV.

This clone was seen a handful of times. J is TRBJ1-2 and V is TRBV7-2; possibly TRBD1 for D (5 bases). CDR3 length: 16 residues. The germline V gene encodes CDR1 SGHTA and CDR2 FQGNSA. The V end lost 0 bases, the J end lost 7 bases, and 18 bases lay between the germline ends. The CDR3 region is CASSLALSAGDGGYTF. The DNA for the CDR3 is TGTGCCAGCAGCTTAGCCCTAAGCGCGGGGGATGGTGGCTACACCTTC.

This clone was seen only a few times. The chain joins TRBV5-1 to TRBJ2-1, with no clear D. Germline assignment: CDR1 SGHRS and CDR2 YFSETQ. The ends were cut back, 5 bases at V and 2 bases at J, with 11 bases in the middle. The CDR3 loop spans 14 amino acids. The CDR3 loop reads CASSLAVTYNEQFF. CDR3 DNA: TGCGCCAGCAGTCTGGCAGTAACCTACAATGAGCAGTTCTTC.

Here the CDR3 reads CASSLLAGYEQYF. DNA for the CDR3: TGTGCCAGCAGCCTGTTGGCTGGTTACGAGCAGTACTTC. The chain combines TRBV5-6 with TRBJ2-7; no clear D gene. Per germline, CDR1 SGHDT and CDR2 YYEEEE. Trimming removed 4 bases at V and 4 bases at J, with 12 bases between. This CDR3 spans 13 amino acids.

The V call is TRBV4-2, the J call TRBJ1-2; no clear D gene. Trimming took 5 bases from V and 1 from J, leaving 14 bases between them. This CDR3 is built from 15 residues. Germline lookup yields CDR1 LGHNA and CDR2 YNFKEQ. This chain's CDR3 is CASSGDLGSNYGYTF. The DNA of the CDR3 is TGTGCCAGCAGCGGGGATCTGGGAAGTAACTATGGCTACACCTTC.

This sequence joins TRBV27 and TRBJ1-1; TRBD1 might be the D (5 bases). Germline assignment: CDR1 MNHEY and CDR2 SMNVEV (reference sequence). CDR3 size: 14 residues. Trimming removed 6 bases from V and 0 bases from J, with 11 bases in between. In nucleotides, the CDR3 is TGTGCCAGCAGCTCAGGGTTCATGAACACTGAAGCTTTCTTT. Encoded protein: CASSSGFMNTEAFF.

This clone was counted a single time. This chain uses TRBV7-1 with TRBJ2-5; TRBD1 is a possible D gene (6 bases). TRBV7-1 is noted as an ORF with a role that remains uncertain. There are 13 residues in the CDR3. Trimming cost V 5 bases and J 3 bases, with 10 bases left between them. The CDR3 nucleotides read TGTGCCAGCAGCAGTAGGGGGAAAGAGACCCAGTACTTC. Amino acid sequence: CASSSRGKETQYF.

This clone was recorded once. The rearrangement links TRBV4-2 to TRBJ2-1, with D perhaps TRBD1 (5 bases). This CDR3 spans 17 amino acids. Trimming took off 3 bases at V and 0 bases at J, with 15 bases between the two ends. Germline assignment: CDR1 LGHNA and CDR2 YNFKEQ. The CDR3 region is CASSQGLGLSSYNEQFF. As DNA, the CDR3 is TGTGCCAGCAGCCAGGGGCTGGGGCTTAGCTCCTACAATGAGCAGTTCTTC.

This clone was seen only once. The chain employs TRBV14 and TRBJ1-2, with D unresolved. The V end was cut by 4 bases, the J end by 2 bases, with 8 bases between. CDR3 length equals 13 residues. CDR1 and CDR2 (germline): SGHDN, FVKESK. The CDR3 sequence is CASSPVLNYGYTF. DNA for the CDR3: TGTGCCAGCAGCCCGGTTCTCAACTATGGCTACACCTTC.

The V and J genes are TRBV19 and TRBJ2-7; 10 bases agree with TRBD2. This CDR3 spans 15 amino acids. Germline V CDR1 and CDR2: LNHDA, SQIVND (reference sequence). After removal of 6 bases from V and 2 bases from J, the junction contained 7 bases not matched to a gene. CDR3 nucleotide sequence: TGTGCCAGTAGCAAGCTTACTAGCGGGGCCTACGAGCAGTACTTC. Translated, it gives CASSKLTSGAYEQYF.

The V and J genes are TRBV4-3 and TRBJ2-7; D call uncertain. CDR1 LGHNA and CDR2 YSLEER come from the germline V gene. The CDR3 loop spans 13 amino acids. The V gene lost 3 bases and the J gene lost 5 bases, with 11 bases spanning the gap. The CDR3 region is CASSHPPHHEQYF. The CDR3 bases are TGCGCCAGCAGCCACCCCCCCCACCACGAGCAGTACTTC.

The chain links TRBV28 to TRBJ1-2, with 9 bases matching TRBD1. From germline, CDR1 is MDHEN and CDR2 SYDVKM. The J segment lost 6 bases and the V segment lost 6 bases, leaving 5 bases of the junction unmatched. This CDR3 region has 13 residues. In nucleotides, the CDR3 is TGTGCCAGCAGAACAGGGGGCATGGATGGCTACACCTTC. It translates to CASRTGGMDGYTF.

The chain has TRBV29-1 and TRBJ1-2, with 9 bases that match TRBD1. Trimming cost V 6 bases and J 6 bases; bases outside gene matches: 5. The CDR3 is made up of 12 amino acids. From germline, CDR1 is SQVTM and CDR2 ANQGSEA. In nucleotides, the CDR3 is TGCAGCGTCACAGGGGGCGCGGATGGCTACACCTTC. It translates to CSVTGGADGYTF.

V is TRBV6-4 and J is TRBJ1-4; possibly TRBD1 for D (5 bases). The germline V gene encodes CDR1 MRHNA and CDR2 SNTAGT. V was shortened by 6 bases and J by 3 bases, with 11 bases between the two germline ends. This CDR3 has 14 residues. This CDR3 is CASSLTASNEKLFF. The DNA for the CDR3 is TGTGCCAGCAGCCTGACAGCTTCTAATGAAAAACTGTTTTTT.

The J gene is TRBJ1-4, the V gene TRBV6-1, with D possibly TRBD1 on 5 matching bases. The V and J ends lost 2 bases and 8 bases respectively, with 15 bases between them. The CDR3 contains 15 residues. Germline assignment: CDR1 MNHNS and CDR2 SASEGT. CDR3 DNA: TGTGCCAGCAGTGAACCGGGGGGAGGGGACGAAAAACTGTTTTTT. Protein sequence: CASSEPGGGDEKLFF.

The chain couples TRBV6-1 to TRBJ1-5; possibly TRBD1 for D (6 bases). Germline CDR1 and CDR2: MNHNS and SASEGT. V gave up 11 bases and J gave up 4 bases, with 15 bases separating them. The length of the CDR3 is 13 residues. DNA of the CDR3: TGTGCCGGCTTACAGGGCTGGAATCAGCCCCAGCATTTT. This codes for CAGLQGWNQPQHF.

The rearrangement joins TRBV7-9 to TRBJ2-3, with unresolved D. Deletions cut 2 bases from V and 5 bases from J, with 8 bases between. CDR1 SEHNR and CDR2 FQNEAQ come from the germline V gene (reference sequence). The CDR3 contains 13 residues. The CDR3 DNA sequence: TGTGCCAGCAGCTTAAACGCAGGAGATACGCAGTATTTT. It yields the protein CASSLNAGDTQYF.

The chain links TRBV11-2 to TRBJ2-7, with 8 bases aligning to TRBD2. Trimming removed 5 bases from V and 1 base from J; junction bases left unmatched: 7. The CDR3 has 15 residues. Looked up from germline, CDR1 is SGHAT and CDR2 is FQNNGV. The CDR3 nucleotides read TGTGCCAGCAGCCGGGAGGGCAGCCTGTCCTACGAGCAGTACTTC. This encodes CASSREGSLSYEQYF.

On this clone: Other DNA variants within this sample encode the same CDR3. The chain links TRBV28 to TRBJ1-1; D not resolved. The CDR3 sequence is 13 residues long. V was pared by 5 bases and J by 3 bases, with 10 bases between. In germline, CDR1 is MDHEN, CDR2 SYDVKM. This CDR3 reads CASSGGWDTEAFF. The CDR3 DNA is TGTGCCAGCAGTGGAGGATGGGACACTGAAGCTTTCTTT.

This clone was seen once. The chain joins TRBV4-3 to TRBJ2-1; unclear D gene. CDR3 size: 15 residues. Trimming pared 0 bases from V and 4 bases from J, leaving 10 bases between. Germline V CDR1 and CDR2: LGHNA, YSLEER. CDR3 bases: TGCGCCAGCAGCCAAGATGGCGCAATTTACAATGAGCAGTTCTTC. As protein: CASSQDGAIYNEQFF.

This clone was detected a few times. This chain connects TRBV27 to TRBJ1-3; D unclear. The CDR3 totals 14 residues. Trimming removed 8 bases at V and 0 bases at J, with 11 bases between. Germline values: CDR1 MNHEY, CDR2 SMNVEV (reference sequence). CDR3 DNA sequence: TGTGCCAGCGGCAGAACCTCCTCTGGAAACACCATATATTTT. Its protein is CASGRTSSGNTIYF.

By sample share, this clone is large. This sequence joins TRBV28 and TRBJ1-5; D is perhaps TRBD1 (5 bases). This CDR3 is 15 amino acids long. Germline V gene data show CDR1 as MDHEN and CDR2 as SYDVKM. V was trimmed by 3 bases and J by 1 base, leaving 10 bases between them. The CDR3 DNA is TGTGCCAGCAGTTTCTATGCAGGGAGCAATCAGCCCCAGCATTTT. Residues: CASSFYAGSNQPQHF. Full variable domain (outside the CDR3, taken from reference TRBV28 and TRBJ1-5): DVKVTQSSRYLVKRTGEKVFLECVQDMDHENMFWYRQDPGLGLRLIYFSYDVKMKEKGDIPEGYSVSREKKERFSLILESASTNQTSMYLCASSFYAGSNQPQHFGDGTRLSIL.

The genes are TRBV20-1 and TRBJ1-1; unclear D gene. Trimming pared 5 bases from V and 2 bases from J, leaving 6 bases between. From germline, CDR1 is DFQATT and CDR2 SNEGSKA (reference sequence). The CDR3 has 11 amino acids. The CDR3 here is CSAVSNTEAFF. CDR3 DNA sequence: TGCAGTGCTGTCAGTAACACTGAAGCTTTCTTT.

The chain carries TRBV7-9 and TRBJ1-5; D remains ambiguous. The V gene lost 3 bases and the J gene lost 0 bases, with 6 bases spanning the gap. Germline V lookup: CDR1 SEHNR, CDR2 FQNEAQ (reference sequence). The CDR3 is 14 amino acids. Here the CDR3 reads CASSLGYSNQPQHF. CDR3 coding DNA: TGTGCCAGCAGCTTGGGTTATAGCAATCAGCCCCAGCATTTT.

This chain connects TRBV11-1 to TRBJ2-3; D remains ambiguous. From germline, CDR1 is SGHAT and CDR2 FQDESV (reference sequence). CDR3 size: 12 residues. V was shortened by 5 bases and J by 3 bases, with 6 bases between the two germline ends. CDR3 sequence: CASSPMTDTQYF. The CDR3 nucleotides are TGTGCCAGCAGCCCCATGACAGATACGCAGTATTTT. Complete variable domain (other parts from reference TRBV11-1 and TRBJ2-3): EAEVAQSPRYKITEKSQAVAFWCDPISGHATLYWYRQILGQGPELLVQFQDESVVDDSQLPKDRFSAERLKGVDSTLKIQPAELGDSAMYLCASSPMTDTQYFGPGTRLTVL.

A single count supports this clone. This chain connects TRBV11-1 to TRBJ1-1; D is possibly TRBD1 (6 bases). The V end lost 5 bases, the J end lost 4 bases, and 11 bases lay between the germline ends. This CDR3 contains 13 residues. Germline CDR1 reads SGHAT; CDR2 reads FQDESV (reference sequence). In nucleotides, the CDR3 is TGTGCCAGCAGCGCGTTCAGGGGCACTGAAGCTTTCTTT. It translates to CASSAFRGTEAFF.

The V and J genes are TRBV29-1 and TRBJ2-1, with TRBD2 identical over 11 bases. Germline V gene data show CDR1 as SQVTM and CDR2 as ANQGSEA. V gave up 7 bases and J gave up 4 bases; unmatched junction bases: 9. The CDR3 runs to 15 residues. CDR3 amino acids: CSARTGTSGYNEQFF. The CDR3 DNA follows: TGCAGCGCCCGTACTGGGACTAGCGGTTACAATGAGCAGTTCTTC.

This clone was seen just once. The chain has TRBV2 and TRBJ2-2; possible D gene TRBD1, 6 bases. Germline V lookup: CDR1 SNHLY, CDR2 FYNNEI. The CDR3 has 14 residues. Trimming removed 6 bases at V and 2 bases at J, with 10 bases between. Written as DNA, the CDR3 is TGTGCCAGCAGAAAAGGGGGTAACACCGGGGAGCTGTTTTTT. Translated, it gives CASRKGGNTGELFF.